This T cell receptor (beta chain) was captured in a study of cytomegalovirus exposure and HLA in healthy donors. Study-wide results and limits: Within an earlier analysis, most TCR beta V segments proved productive either about 90% or about 30% of the time.

Germline V gene sequence: CDR1 LNHDA, CDR2 SQIVND (reference sequence). The CDR3 runs 14 residues. V lost 7 bases and J 5 bases, leaving 16 bases between the germline ends. The PCR made use of 60 Vbeta and 13 Jbeta primers. Using immunoSEQ multiplex PCR, the repertoire was profiled, and TCRdb retains in-frame clones only, with some absent. The table includes about 190,000 clones, around 87% detected once. A remark on this clone: The target antigen is unknown.

The chain has TRBV19 and TRBJ2-3, with D unresolved. The receptor was derived from a man aged 25 to 40 in good health and CMV-seronegative. The specimen sequenced was PBMCs. The CDR3 coding sequence is TGTGCCAGTACTAGTACGCAAGCCAAAGATACGCAGTATTTT. Translating gives CASTSTQAKDTQYF.